This passage covers 29 T cell receptor beta chains from one sample sequenced in a study of blood T cell repertoires in COVID-19. Produced via immunoSEQ multiplex PCR; TCRdb's table is partial and in-frame only. The sample includes approximately 260,000 clones, about 87% of them seen just once. The specimen was peripheral blood. All receptors come from a human donor in a cohort sampled during active COVID-19.

The V call is TRBV6-5, the J call TRBJ2-2, with no clear D. The length of the CDR3 is 15 residues. Trimming cost V 0 bases and J 7 bases, with 12 bases left between them. CDR1 MNHEY and CDR2 SVGAGI come from the germline V gene. CDR3 nucleotide sequence: TGTGCCAGCAGTTACTCGGCCGGCCAGGTCGGGGAGCTGTTTTTT. Amino acid sequence: CASSYSAGQVGELFF.

The V gene is TRBV4-3, the J gene TRBJ2-6, with D possibly matching TRBD2 (6 bases). The V and J ends lost 0 bases and 0 bases respectively, with 18 bases between them. In germline, CDR1 is LGHNA, CDR2 YSLEER. CDR3 length equals 20 residues. The CDR3 region has the DNA TGCGCCAGCAGCCAAGATCTGATCGGGGGACTGGCCTCTGGGGCCAACGTCCTGACTTTC. It specifies CASSQDLIGGLASGANVLTF.

The chain employs TRBV28 and TRBJ1-1; D is unresolved. The ends were cut back, 8 bases at V and 4 bases at J, with 11 bases in the middle. CDR3 size: 12 residues. The germline CDR1 and CDR2 sequences are MDHEN and SYDVKM. For the CDR3, the DNA is TGTGCCAGCGTCCAACGAGGCACTGAAGCTTTCTTT. Translating it yields CASVQRGTEAFF.

The chain couples TRBV5-1 to TRBJ1-3; D ambiguous. The CDR3 loop spans 16 amino acids. The V end was cut by 0 bases, the J end by 0 bases, with 10 bases between. Germline V CDR1 and CDR2: SGHRS, YFSETQ. CDR3 sequence: CASSLGQLSSGNTIYF. DNA of the CDR3: TGCGCCAGCAGCTTGGGACAACTGAGCTCTGGAAACACCATATATTTT.

The chain has TRBV4-1 and TRBJ1-6; 7 bases are shared with TRBD1. This CDR3 spans 19 amino acids. The V and J ends lost 5 bases and 1 base, in that order; junction bases with no gene match: 14. From germline, CDR1 is MGHRA and CDR2 YSYEKL. The CDR3 DNA sequence: TGCGCCAGCAGCTCGGTGCAGGTCAGGGGGTTATCCTATAATTCACCCCTCCACTTT. This translates into CASSSVQVRGLSYNSPLHF.

The chain carries TRBV7-8 and TRBJ2-7, with a tentative D call TRBD1 (6 bases). The length of the CDR3 is 15 residues. Deletions cut 2 bases from V and 6 bases from J, with 17 bases between. Germline loops: CDR1 SGHVS, CDR2 FQNEAQ. CDR3 loop: CASSLPGRGRGEQYF. CDR3 sequence (DNA): TGTGCCAGCAGCTTACCCGGCAGGGGAAGAGGCGAGCAGTACTTC.

The rearrangement links TRBV5-1 to TRBJ1-5, with 11 nucleotides matching TRBD1. The CDR3 sequence is 15 residues long. Germline CDR1 and CDR2: SGHRS and YFSETQ. Trimming took 4 bases from V and 6 from J; bases not matched to a gene: 6. Here the CDR3 reads CASSPGQGEAQPQHF. The CDR3 nucleotides are TGCGCCAGCAGCCCGGGACAGGGGGAGGCTCAGCCCCAGCATTTT.

V and J are TRBV12-3 or TRBV12-4 and TRBJ2-7; no firm D call. Trimming shortened V by 2 bases and J by 3 bases, and 5 bases separated the two germline ends. The CDR3 runs to 12 residues. The CDR3 is CASSLIGYEQYF. CDR3 DNA sequence: TGTGCCAGCAGTTTAATCGGCTACGAGCAGTACTTC.

The chain employs TRBV4-1 and TRBJ2-3, with no clear D. With 0 bases removed from V and 2 bases from J, the gap between germline ends came to 6 bases. CDR1 MGHRA and CDR2 YSYEKL come from the germline V gene. This CDR3 region has 14 residues. Here the CDR3 DNA reads TGCGCCAGCAGCCAAGACCAAAACACAGATACGCAGTATTTT. It specifies CASSQDQNTDTQYF.

The V and J genes are TRBV14 and TRBJ1-1; the D is unclear. V was pared by 0 bases and J by 4 bases, with 6 bases between. The CDR3 has 13 residues. Germline CDR1 and CDR2: SGHDN and FVKESK. The CDR3 reads CASSQDQVTEAFF. CDR3 DNA: TGTGCCAGCAGCCAAGACCAGGTCACTGAAGCTTTCTTT.

V and J are TRBV29-1 and TRBJ2-1; 8 positions match TRBD2. The V gene end was trimmed by 8 bases and the J gene end by 7 bases; junction bases not matched to a gene: 10. Germline-derived CDR1 and CDR2 are SQVTM and ANQGSEA. This CDR3 is built from 13 residues. CDR3 protein: CSLGGSGENEQFF. The DNA of the CDR3 is TGCAGCCTTGGGGGTAGCGGGGAAAATGAGCAGTTCTTC.

The chain employs TRBV5-4 and TRBJ2-5; perhaps TRBD1 as D (5 bases). This CDR3 is 15 amino acids long. In germline, CDR1 is SGHNT, CDR2 YYREEE (reference sequence). The V and J ends lost 4 bases and 6 bases respectively, with 19 bases between them. In nucleotides, the CDR3 is TGTGCCAGCAGCGATCAGGGAAGTAGTATCCAGACCCAGTACTTC. This codes for CASSDQGSSIQTQYF.

The table lists this clone with a count of one. The chain joins TRBV5-4 to TRBJ2-5; TRBD2 matches 16 bases. V dropped 1 base and J dropped 5; count of bases not matched to a gene: 5. This CDR3 has 17 residues. Germline V gives CDR1 SGHNT, CDR2 YYREEE (reference sequence). CDR3 DNA sequence: TGTGCCAGCAGCTTGTACGGGACTAGCGGGGGGGCGGAGACCCAGTACTTC. Residues: CASSLYGTSGGAETQYF.

V usage is TRBV5-4 and J usage is TRBJ2-1; possibly TRBD1 for D (6 bases). The V gene lost 4 bases and the J gene lost 3 bases, with 14 bases spanning the gap. The CDR3 is 15 residues long. CDR1 SGHNT and CDR2 YYREEE come from the germline V gene (reference sequence). The CDR3 reads CASSPRTANYNEQFF. CDR3 DNA sequence: TGTGCCAGCAGCCCTAGGACAGCGAACTACAATGAGCAGTTCTTC.

CDR3 DNA sequence: TGTGCCAGCAGCTCCCAAAGCGCTTCCTACGAGCAGTACTTC. This gives the protein CASSSQSASYEQYF. This sequence joins TRBV7-2 and TRBJ2-7, with D unresolved. The CDR3 covers 14 residues. Germline lookup yields CDR1 SGHTA and CDR2 FQGNSA. Deletions cut 4 bases from V and 1 base from J, with 11 bases between.

This chain links TRBV29-1 with TRBJ2-7; 7 nucleotides match TRBD2. V lost 2 bases, J lost 8 bases, and 6 bases stayed unmatched. From germline, CDR1 is SQVTM and CDR2 ANQGSEA. The CDR3 is 12 amino acids. The CDR3 is CSVESGVGKQYF. For the CDR3, the DNA is TGCAGCGTTGAAAGCGGGGTGGGCAAGCAGTACTTC.

The CDR3 loop reads CASSPAFRDEQFF. The CDR3 bases are TGTGCCAGCAGCCCCGCTTTCCGGGATGAGCAGTTCTTC. The chain uses TRBV5-6 and TRBJ2-1; D is undetermined. V dropped 4 bases and J dropped 8 bases, with 13 bases sitting between them. The germline CDR1 and CDR2 sequences are SGHDT and YYEEEE. The CDR3 spans 13 residues.

V gene TRBV6-5 combines with J gene TRBJ1-1, with 7 bases identical to TRBD1. J lost 0 bases, V lost 11 bases, and 9 bases had no gene match. This CDR3 region has 14 residues. Germline values: CDR1 MNHEY, CDR2 SVGAGI. The CDR3 here is CAAHAGTVNTEAFF. CDR3 sequence (DNA): TGTGCCGCCCATGCCGGGACAGTGAACACTGAAGCTTTCTTT.

The genes are TRBV5-4 and TRBJ2-3; 9 bases fit TRBD2. The CDR3 is 16 residues long. J gave up 1 base and V 0 bases, and 3 bases lay outside the gene matches. Per the germline V gene, CDR1 is SGHNT and CDR2 is YYREEE (reference sequence). The CDR3 protein is CASSLVAGGGTDTQYF. The CDR3 DNA is TGTGCCAGCAGCTTGGTTGCGGGAGGGGGCACAGATACGCAGTATTTT.

Note on this clone: This specimen includes other DNA sequences encoding the same CDR3. The J gene is TRBJ2-7, the V gene TRBV7-8; unclear D gene. Per the germline V gene, CDR1 is SGHVS and CDR2 is FQNEAQ. This CDR3 contains 12 residues. Between the trimmed V and J ends, which lost 5 bases and 3 bases, there was a span of 8 bases. The CDR3 DNA sequence: TGTGCCAGCAGCCTTCGAGGCTACGAGCAGTACTTC. This codes for CASSLRGYEQYF.

This clone appeared once. The chain recombines TRBV7-3 with TRBJ2-7, with 8 bases fitting TRBD2. Unmatched junction bases numbered 7, after V lost 6 bases and J lost 6 bases. Per germline, CDR1 SGHTA and CDR2 FQGTGA. The CDR3 has 13 residues. CDR3 sequence (DNA): TGTGCCAGCAGTTTCTTAACTAGCGGCGAGCAGTACTTC. Translation: CASSFLTSGEQYF.

V usage is TRBV7-9 and J usage is TRBJ1-4; weak D call: TRBD1 (6 bases). V was cut by 7 bases and J by 7 bases, with 19 bases left in between. The CDR3 has 15 amino acids. Germline V gene lookup returns CDR1 SEHNR and CDR2 FQNEAQ (reference sequence). CDR3 sequence: CASTEYRVGSEKLFF. Here the CDR3 DNA reads TGTGCCAGCACCGAATACAGGGTAGGGAGTGAAAAACTGTTTTTT.

The chain combines TRBV7-9 with TRBJ2-1; possibly TRBD1 for D (5 bases). Trimming shortened V by 5 bases and J by 0 bases, and 23 bases separated the two germline ends. Germline lookup yields CDR1 SEHNR and CDR2 FQNEAQ (reference sequence). CDR3 size: 19 residues. CDR3 nucleotides: TGTGCCAGCAGCCATCAGTGGGGCATCCGCCTTAGCTCCTACAATGAGCAGTTCTTC. As protein: CASSHQWGIRLSSYNEQFF. The complete variable domain, with remaining parts taken from reference TRBV7-9 and TRBJ2-1, reads DTGVSQNPRHKITKRGQNVTFRCDPISEHNRLYWYRQTLGQGPEFLTYFQNEAQLEKSRLLSDRFSAERPKGSFSTLEIQRTEQGDSAMYLCASSHQWGIRLSSYNEQFFGPGTRLTVL.

In this sample, this clone turned up many times. V gene TRBV27 combines with J gene TRBJ2-3; 11 positions agree with TRBD2. The CDR3 has 14 amino acids. Germline lookup yields CDR1 MNHEY and CDR2 SMNVEV (reference sequence). V dropped 4 bases and J dropped 6; count of bases not matched to a gene: 3. The CDR3 DNA reads as TGTGCCAGCAGTTGGGTAGCGGGAGGGGATACGCAGTATTTT. It codes for CASSWVAGGDTQYF.

This clone was detected a few times. The V call is TRBV10-1, the J call TRBJ2-7, with 9 bases lining up with TRBD2. The CDR3 sequence is 13 residues long. V lost 5 bases and J lost 6; bases outside the gene matches: 5. CDR1 is WNHNN and CDR2 is SYGVQD in the germline V gene (reference sequence). The CDR3 here is CASSSGLAREQYF. CDR3 nucleotide sequence: TGCGCCAGCAGTTCTGGACTAGCGCGCGAGCAGTACTTC.

The rearrangement links TRBV9 to TRBJ2-7, with TRBD2 matching 11 bases. The CDR3 loop spans 16 amino acids. Looked up from germline, CDR1 is SGDLS and CDR2 is YYNGEE. Trimming removed 4 bases from V and 0 bases from J; junction bases left unmatched: 6. The DNA of the CDR3 is TGTGCCAGCAGCCCCCGACTAGCGGGGAGCTCCTACGAGCAGTACTTC. It specifies CASSPRLAGSSYEQYF.

The CDR3 bases are TGTGCCAGCAGTGACCCGGGGGGGTTGACAGTAAGGGAGACCCAGTACTTC. Its translation is CASSDPGGLTVRETQYF. This sequence joins TRBV6-1 and TRBJ2-5, with 8 bases identical to TRBD2. J gave up 5 bases and V 3 bases, and 14 bases lay outside the gene matches. From germline, CDR1 is MNHNS and CDR2 SASEGT. The CDR3 contains 17 residues.

The genes are TRBV15 and TRBJ1-5; D unresolved. Trimming removed 0 bases at V and 0 bases at J, with 9 bases between. Germline CDR1 is LNHNV and CDR2 is YYDKDF (reference sequence). The CDR3 runs to 16 residues. The CDR3 reads CATSRDEVPSNQPQHF. CDR3 nucleotides: TGTGCCACCAGCAGAGATGAGGTGCCTAGCAATCAGCCCCAGCATTTT.

CDR3 protein: CASSKETEGQVPISGANVLTF. Written as DNA, the CDR3 is TGTGCCAGCAGCAAAGAAACTGAGGGACAGGTCCCCATCTCTGGGGCCAACGTCCTGACTTTC. The chain carries TRBV21-1 and TRBJ2-6; the D call in the table, TRBD1, was not verified against the DNA. TRBV21-1 is annotated as a pseudogene. The CDR3 totals 21 residues.